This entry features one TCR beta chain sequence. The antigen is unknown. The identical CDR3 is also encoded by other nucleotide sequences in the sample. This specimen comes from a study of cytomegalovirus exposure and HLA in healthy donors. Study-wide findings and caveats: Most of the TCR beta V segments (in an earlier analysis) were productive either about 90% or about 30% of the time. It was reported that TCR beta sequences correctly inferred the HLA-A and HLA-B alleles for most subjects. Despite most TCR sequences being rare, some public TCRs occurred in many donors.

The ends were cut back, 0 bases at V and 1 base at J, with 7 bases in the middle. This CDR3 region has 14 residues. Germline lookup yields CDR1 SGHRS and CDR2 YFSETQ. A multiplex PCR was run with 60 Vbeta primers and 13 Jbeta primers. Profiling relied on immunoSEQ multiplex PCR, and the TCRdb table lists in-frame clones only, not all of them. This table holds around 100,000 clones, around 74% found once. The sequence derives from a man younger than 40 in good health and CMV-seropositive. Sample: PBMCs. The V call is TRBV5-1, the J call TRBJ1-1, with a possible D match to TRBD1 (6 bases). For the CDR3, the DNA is TGCGCCAGCAGCTTGGGACAGGCGAACACTGAAGCTTTCTTT. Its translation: CASSLGQANTEAFF.